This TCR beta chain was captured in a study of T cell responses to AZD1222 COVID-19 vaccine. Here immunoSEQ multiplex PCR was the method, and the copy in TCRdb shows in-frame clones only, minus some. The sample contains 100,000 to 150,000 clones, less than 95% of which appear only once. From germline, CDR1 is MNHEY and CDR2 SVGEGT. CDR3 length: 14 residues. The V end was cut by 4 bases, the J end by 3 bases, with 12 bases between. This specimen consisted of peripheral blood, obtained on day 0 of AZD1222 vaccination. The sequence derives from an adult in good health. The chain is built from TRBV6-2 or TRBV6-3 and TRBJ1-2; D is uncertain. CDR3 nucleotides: TGTGCCAGCAGTTCGAGACGGACCTACTATGGCTACACCTTC. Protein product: CASSSRRTYYGYTF.